This entry concerns a single T cell receptor (beta chain). This may stem from a read error, because a much larger clone lies one nucleotide away. RNA transcripts yielded amplified TCR beta CDR3 regions. An initial round of RT-PCR targeting the TCR CDR3 relied on the HTBI primer set. TCRdb passed the multiplex PCR reads through MiXCR, listing each CDR3 protein once. The repertoire holds approximately 600,000 distinct CDR3 sequences, with around 21% as singletons. This CDR3 contains 19 residues. Trimming shortened V by 4 bases and J by 1 base, and 24 bases separated the two germline ends. The germline CDR1 and CDR2 sequences are SEHNR and FQNEAQ (reference sequence). This entry is derived from a study of T cells in Graves' hyperthyroidism and ophthalmopathy.

The clonotype comes from a man between 25 and 39 years old with Graves' ophthalmopathy. What was sequenced was blood. This chain connects TRBV7-9 to TRBJ2-3, with a tentative D call TRBD1 (9 bases). In nucleotides, the CDR3 is TGTGCCAGCAGCTCGGGACAGGGAACTAGCGGAGCTGGCACAGATACGCAGTATTTT. This sequence encodes CASSSGQGTSGAGTDTQYF.